One TCR beta chain is described in this entry. Germline values: CDR1 SGHNT, CDR2 YENEEA. Trimming shortened V by 5 bases and J by 4 bases, and 16 bases separated the two germline ends. The CDR3 has 15 residues. Sorted-subset replicate PCRs used approximately 180 ng of genomic DNA. This amount corresponded to some 32,000 T cell genomes. Here immunoSEQ multiplex PCR was the method, and the copy in TCRdb shows in-frame clones only, minus some. This table holds roughly 2 million clones, approximately 94% found once. The entry originates in a study of shared clonotypes between healthy human individuals. Study as a whole: Donor composition was a couple of women and three men, aged 18 to 49.

The V and J genes are TRBV11-3 and TRBJ2-3; D is ambiguous. The origin of this receptor is a man between 18 and 35 years old in good health. The sample taken for sequencing was naive CD4+ T cells sorted from blood. Specified subset: CD45RA+ positively selected. CDR3 protein: CASSKDGSGADTQYF. The CDR3 DNA follows: TGTGCCAGCAGCAAAGATGGAAGTGGGGCAGATACGCAGTATTTT.